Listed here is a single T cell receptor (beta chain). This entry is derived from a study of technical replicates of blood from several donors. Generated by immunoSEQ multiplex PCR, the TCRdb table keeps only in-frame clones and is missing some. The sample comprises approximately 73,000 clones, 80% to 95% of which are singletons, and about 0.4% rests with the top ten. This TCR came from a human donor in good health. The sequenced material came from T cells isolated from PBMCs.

The CDR3 sequence is CATSRDGGSPRQPQHF. The DNA for the CDR3 is TGTGCCACCAGCAGAGATGGGGGCTCCCCGCGTCAGCCCCAGCATTTT. J is TRBJ1-5 and V is TRBV15; TRBD1 might be the D (6 bases). Trimming removed 0 bases from V and 6 bases from J, with 15 bases in between. Germline lookup yields CDR1 LNHNV and CDR2 YYDKDF (reference sequence). The CDR3 has 16 residues.